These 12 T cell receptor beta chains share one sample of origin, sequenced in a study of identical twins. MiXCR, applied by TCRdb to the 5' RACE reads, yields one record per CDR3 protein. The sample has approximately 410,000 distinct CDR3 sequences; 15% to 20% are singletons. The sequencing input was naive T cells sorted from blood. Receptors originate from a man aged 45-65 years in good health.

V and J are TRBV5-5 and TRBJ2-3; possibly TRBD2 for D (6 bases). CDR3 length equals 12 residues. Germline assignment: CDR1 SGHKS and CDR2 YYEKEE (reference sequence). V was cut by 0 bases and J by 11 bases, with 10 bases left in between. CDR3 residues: CASSLVEGRQYF. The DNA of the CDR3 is TGTGCCAGCAGCTTGGTGGAGGGGAGGCAGTATTTT. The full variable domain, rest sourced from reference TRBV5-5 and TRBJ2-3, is DAGVTQSPTHLIKTRGQQVTLRCSPISGHKSVSWYQQVLGQGPQFIFQYYEKEERGRGNFPDRFSARQFPNYSSELNVNALLLGDSALYLCASSLVEGRQYFGPGTRLTVL.

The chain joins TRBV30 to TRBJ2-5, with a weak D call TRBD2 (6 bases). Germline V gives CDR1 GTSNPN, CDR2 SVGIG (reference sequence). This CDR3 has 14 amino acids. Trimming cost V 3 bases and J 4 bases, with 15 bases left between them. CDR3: CAWRRNLGRETQYF. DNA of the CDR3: TGTGCCTGGAGGAGGAACCTCGGGAGAGAGACCCAGTACTTC. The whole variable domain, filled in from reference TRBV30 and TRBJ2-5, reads SQTIHQWPATLVQPVGSPLSLECTVEGTSNPNLYWYRQAAGRGLQLLFYSVGIGQISSEVPQNLSASRPQDRQFILSSKKLLLSDSGFYLCAWRRNLGRETQYFGPGTRLLVL.

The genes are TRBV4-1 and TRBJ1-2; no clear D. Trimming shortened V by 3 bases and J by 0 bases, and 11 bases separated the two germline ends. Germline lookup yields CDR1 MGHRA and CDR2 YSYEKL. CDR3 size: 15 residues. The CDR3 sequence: CASSQIPQANYGYTF. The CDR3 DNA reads TGCGCCAGCAGCCAGATCCCCCAAGCTAACTATGGCTACACCTTC.

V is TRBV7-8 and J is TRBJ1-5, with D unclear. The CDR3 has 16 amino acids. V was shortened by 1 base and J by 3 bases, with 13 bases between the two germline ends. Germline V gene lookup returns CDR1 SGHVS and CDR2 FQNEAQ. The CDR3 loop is CASSLGVPANNQPQHF. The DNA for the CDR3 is TGTGCCAGCAGCTTAGGAGTCCCGGCTAACAATCAGCCCCAGCATTTT.

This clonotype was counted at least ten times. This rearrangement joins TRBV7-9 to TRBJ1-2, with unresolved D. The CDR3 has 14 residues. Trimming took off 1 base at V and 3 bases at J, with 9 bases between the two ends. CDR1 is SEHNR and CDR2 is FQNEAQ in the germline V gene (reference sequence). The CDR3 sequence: CASSLVVDHYGYTF. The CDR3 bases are TGTGCCAGCAGCTTAGTTGTGGACCACTATGGCTACACCTTC. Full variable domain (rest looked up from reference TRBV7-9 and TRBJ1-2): DTGVSQNPRHKITKRGQNVTFRCDPISEHNRLYWYRQTLGQGPEFLTYFQNEAQLEKSRLLSDRFSAERPKGSFSTLEIQRTEQGDSAMYLCASSLVVDHYGYTFGSGTRLTVV.

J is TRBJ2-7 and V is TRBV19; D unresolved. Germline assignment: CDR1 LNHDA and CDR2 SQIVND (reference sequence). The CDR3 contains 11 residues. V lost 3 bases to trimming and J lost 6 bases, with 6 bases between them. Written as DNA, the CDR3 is TGTGCCAGTAGTATTATGGGCGAGCAGTACTTC. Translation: CASSIMGEQYF.

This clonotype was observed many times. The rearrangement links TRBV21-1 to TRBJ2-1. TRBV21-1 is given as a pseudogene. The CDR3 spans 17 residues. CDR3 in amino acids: CASSKAVSGRLDNEQFF. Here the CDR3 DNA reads TGTGCCAGCAGCAAAGCGGTTAGCGGGAGGCTCGACAATGAGCAGTTCTTC.

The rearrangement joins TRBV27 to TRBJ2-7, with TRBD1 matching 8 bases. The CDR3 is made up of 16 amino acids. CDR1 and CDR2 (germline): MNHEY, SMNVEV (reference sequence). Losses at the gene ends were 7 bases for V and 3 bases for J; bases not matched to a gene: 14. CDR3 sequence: CASNRGYAGHLYEQYF. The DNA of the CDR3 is TGTGCCAGCAACAGGGGGTATGCGGGCCACCTCTACGAGCAGTACTTC.

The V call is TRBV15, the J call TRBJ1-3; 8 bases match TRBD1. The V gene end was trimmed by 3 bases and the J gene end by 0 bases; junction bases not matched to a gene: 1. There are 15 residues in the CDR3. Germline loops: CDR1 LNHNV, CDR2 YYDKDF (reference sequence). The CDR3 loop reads CATSRGQDSGNTIYF. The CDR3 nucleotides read TGTGCCACCAGCAGGGGACAGGACTCTGGAAACACCATATATTTT.

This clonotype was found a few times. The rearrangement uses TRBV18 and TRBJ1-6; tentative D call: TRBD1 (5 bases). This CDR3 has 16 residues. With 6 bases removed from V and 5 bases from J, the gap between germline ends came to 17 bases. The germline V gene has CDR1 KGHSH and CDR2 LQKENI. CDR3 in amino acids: CASSPAGRVNNSPLHF. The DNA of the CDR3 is TGTGCCAGCTCCCCGGCGGGCAGGGTGAATAATTCACCCCTCCACTTT.

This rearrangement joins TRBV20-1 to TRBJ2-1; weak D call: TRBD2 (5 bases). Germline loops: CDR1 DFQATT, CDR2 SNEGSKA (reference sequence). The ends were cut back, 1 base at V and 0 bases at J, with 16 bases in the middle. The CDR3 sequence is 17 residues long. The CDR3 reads CSARGLAGYRSYNEQFF. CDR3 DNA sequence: TGCAGTGCTAGAGGTCTAGCTGGTTACCGCTCCTACAATGAGCAGTTCTTC.

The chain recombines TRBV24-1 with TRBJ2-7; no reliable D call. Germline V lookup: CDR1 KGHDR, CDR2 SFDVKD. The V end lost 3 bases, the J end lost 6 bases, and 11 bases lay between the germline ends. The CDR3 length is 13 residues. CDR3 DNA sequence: TGTGCCACCAGTGATGGTGTAGGGTCCGAGCAGTACTTC. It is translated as CATSDGVGSEQYF.